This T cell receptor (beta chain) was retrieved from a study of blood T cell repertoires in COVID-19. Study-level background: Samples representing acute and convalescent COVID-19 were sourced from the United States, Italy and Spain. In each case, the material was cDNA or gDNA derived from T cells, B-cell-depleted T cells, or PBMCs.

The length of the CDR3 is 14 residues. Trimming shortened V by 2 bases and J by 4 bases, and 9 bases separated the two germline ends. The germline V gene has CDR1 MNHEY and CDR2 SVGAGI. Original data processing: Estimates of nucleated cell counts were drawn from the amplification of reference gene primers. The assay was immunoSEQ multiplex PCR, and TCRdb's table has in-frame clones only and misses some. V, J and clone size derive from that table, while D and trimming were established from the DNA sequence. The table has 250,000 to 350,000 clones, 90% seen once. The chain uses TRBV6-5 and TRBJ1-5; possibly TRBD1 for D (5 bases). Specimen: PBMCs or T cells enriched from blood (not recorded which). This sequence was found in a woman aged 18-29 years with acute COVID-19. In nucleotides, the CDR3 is TGTGCCAGCAGTTACATAGACAGTAATCAGCCCCAGCATTTT. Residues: CASSYIDSNQPQHF.